Presented here are 29 T cell receptor beta chains from one specimen sequenced in a study of cytomegalovirus exposure and HLA in healthy donors. The PCR was carried out with 60 Vbeta primers and 13 Jbeta primers. Here immunoSEQ multiplex PCR was the method, and the copy in TCRdb shows in-frame clones only, minus some. The repertoire holds some 160,000 clones, with approximately 88% as singletons. The material sequenced was PBMCs. The origin of the receptors is a woman younger than 35 in good health and CMV-seronegative.

This clone was seen a few times. The chain couples TRBV6-5 to TRBJ2-3; D perhaps matches TRBD2 (6 bases). V shed 5 bases and J shed 4 bases, with 13 bases lying between them. CDR3 size: 14 residues. Germline CDR1 and CDR2: MNHEY and SVGAGI. In DNA, the CDR3 is TGTGCCAGCAGTGACGGGGTAGCGGCAGATACGCAGTATTTT. Amino acid sequence: CASSDGVAADTQYF.

The count of this clone is one. The chain uses TRBV19 and TRBJ2-7; TRBD2 matches 7 bases. Germline V gives CDR1 LNHDA, CDR2 SQIVND (reference sequence). The CDR3 sequence is 15 residues long. The ends lost 2 bases at V and 3 bases at J; junction bases unmatched: 7. As DNA, the CDR3 is TGTGCCAGTAGTATAAAAGCGGGGCCCCACTACGAGCAGTACTTC. This encodes CASSIKAGPHYEQYF.

The V and J genes are TRBV7-9 and TRBJ2-5; the match to TRBD1 covers 8 bases. CDR3 length: 15 residues. The ends lost 5 bases at V and 2 bases at J; junction bases unmatched: 7. The V gene's germline CDR1 is SEHNR and CDR2 FQNEAQ (reference sequence). The CDR3: CASSIGTGGQETQYF. In DNA, the CDR3 is TGTGCCAGCAGCATCGGGACAGGTGGTCAAGAGACCCAGTACTTC.

V and J are TRBV6-1 and TRBJ1-2; D not certain. This CDR3 is built from 14 residues. Germline V gene lookup returns CDR1 MNHNS and CDR2 SASEGT. Trimming took off 2 bases at V and 0 bases at J, with 7 bases between the two ends. The CDR3 sequence: CASSESSTNYGYTF. DNA for the CDR3: TGTGCCAGCAGTGAAAGTAGTACTAACTATGGCTACACCTTC.

The rearrangement uses TRBV25-1 and TRBJ1-1, with D maybe TRBD1 (6 bases). The CDR3 is made up of 12 amino acids. V shed 8 bases and J shed 5 bases, with 12 bases lying between them. Germline V gives CDR1 MGHDK, CDR2 SYGVNS. CDR3 in amino acids: CASRLTGTEAFF. CDR3 DNA: TGTGCCAGCCGTTTAACAGGGACTGAAGCTTTCTTT.

This clone has a handful of counts. The V gene is TRBV9, the J gene TRBJ1-5; D unclear. The V gene lost 4 bases and the J gene lost 4 bases, with 15 bases spanning the gap. The CDR3 loop spans 15 amino acids. CDR1 SGDLS and CDR2 YYNGEE come from the germline V gene. The CDR3 DNA follows: TGTGCCAGCAGCCCCCACCGGGGAGGGAATCAGCCCCAGCATTTT. Encoded protein: CASSPHRGGNQPQHF.

The V gene is TRBV28, the J gene TRBJ1-5; no clear D gene. Germline values: CDR1 MDHEN, CDR2 SYDVKM. The CDR3 is 15 residues long. V lost 2 bases to trimming and J lost 4 bases, with 12 bases between them. CDR3 coding DNA: TGTGCCAGCAGTTTAGCGGGTTCTCTTAATCAGCCCCAGCATTTT. Amino acids: CASSLAGSLNQPQHF.

V usage is TRBV6-6 and J usage is TRBJ1-4; a weak D match, TRBD1 (5 bases). The length of the CDR3 is 14 residues. Germline V gene sequence: CDR1 MNHNY, CDR2 SVGAGI (reference sequence). Trimming removed 8 bases from V and 3 bases from J, with 13 bases in between. The CDR3 loop is CASAAGGANEKLFF. The CDR3 DNA is TGTGCCAGCGCCGCCGGGGGGGCTAATGAAAAACTGTTTTTT.

The rearrangement joins TRBV2 to TRBJ2-1; 7 nucleotides line up with TRBD1. The junction had 6 bases not matched to a gene; V was cut back by 6 bases and J by 7 bases. This CDR3 has 13 amino acids. Germline loops: CDR1 SNHLY, CDR2 FYNNEI. CDR3 amino acids: CASSPDRNNEQFF. The CDR3, as DNA: TGTGCCAGCAGCCCGGACAGGAATAATGAGCAGTTCTTC.

A few counts support this clone. The chain links TRBV6-5 to TRBJ1-5; D ambiguous. CDR1 is MNHEY, CDR2 SVGAGI, per germline. The length of the CDR3 is 15 residues. Trimming removed 5 bases at V and 6 bases at J, with 17 bases between. The CDR3 DNA is TGTGCCAGCAGTATGTACGGAGCCAAAACTCAGCCCCAGCATTTT. Residues: CASSMYGAKTQPQHF.

The chain employs TRBV18 and TRBJ1-2; 9 nucleotides line up with TRBD1. The germline CDR1 and CDR2 sequences are KGHSH and LQKENI. Losses at the gene ends were 2 bases for V and 8 bases for J; bases not matched to a gene: 12. CDR3 size: 16 residues. The CDR3 region is CASSPTGGPSLWGYTF. CDR3 nucleotide sequence: TGTGCCAGCTCACCAACAGGGGGCCCCTCCCTTTGGGGCTACACCTTC.

J is TRBJ1-4 and V is TRBV4-2; 7 bases are a match to TRBD1. CDR1 LGHNA and CDR2 YNFKEQ come from the germline V gene. The V and J ends lost 0 bases and 13 bases, in that order; junction bases with no gene match: 5. The length of the CDR3 is 13 residues. The CDR3 DNA reads TGTGCCAGCAGCCAAGAAGGGGGCCGGAGACTGTTTTTT. It codes for CASSQEGGRRLFF.

The sample holds a few counts of this clone. The chain uses TRBV2 and TRBJ2-3; TRBD2 is a possible D gene (5 bases). Germline V CDR1 and CDR2: SNHLY, FYNNEI. V lost 4 bases and J lost 6, with 5 bases in between. CDR3 length: 11 residues. The CDR3 DNA reads TGTGCCAGCAGTGCGGGGGATACGCAGTATTTT. Its translation is CASSAGDTQYF. Variable domain in full (rest from reference TRBV2 and TRBJ2-3): EPEVTQTPSHQVTQMGQEVILRCVPISNHLYFYWYRQILGQKVEFLVSFYNNEISEKSEIFDDQFSVERPDGSNFTLKIRSTKLEDSAMYFCASSAGDTQYFGPGTRLTVL.

The V gene is TRBV5-1, the J gene TRBJ2-3; TRBD2 matches 8 bases. CDR1 is SGHRS, CDR2 YFSETQ, per germline. The V segment lost 1 base and the J segment 4 bases; nucleotides outside the gene matches: 5. The CDR3 has 15 amino acids. The CDR3 region is CASSLYSGGPDTQYF. DNA for the CDR3: TGCGCCAGCAGCTTGTACAGCGGGGGTCCAGATACGCAGTATTTT.

CDR3: CASSERRGLNTGELFF. CDR3 nucleotides: TGTGCCAGCAGCGAGAGGCGGGGGCTCAACACCGGGGAGCTGTTTTTT. This chain joins TRBV7-9 and TRBJ2-2; D may be TRBD2 (7 bases). V was clipped by 5 bases and J by 2 bases, with 15 bases between them. The CDR3 consists of 16 residues. Germline V gives CDR1 SEHNR, CDR2 FQNEAQ (reference sequence).

CDR3 DNA: TGTGCCAGCAGTTCCGGGAGCTTAAATCAGCCCCAGCATTTT. Protein product: CASSSGSLNQPQHF. V and J are TRBV6-1 and TRBJ1-5; D gene unclear. CDR1 is MNHNS and CDR2 is SASEGT in the germline V gene. This CDR3 region has 14 residues. V was trimmed by 5 bases and J by 4 bases, leaving 12 bases between them.

The V and J genes are TRBV7-2 and TRBJ1-1; D remains unclear. The germline V gene has CDR1 SGHTA and CDR2 FQGNSA. Between the trimmed V and J ends, which lost 4 bases and 1 base, there was a span of 13 bases. The CDR3 is made up of 15 amino acids. Here the CDR3 DNA reads TGTGCCAGCAGCTCGGTCATGAGAGGGAACACTGAAGCTTTCTTT. Protein sequence: CASSSVMRGNTEAFF.

J is TRBJ2-1 and V is TRBV6-5; TRBD1 agrees at 12 bases. Germline assignment: CDR1 MNHEY and CDR2 SVGAGI. This CDR3 spans 16 amino acids. J lost 8 bases, V lost 0 bases, and 5 bases had no gene match. CDR3 amino acids: CASSYSTGTGGYEQFF. The CDR3 DNA reads TGTGCCAGCAGTTACTCGACCGGGACAGGGGGCTATGAGCAGTTCTTC.

The chain has TRBV19 and TRBJ2-5; TRBD1 agrees at 8 bases. Gene TRBJ2-7 matches the end of the DNA better, so the J call may be wrong. This CDR3 contains 13 residues. Germline CDR1 is LNHDA and CDR2 is SQIVND (reference sequence). CDR3 amino acids: CASTGGTSYEQYF. The DNA for the CDR3 is TGTGCCAGTACAGGGGGCACTTCCTACGAGCAGTACTTC.

This clone has more than one count but fewer than ten. The chain has TRBV30 and TRBJ2-1, with 11 bases lining up with TRBD1. The germline V gene encodes CDR1 GTSNPN and CDR2 SVGIG (reference sequence). The CDR3 is 16 residues long. Trimming took 2 bases from V and 8 from J; bases not matched to a gene: 11. The CDR3 region has the DNA TGTGCCTGGAGTCGCCCCGGGACAGGGGGAGGCGATGAGCAGTTCTTC. Its protein product is CAWSRPGTGGGDEQFF.

The rearrangement links TRBV11-2 to TRBJ1-1, with 7 positions matching TRBD1. Looked up from germline, CDR1 is SGHAT and CDR2 is FQNNGV. This CDR3 has 14 residues. Trimming at V came to 1 base and at J to 6 bases, leaving 5 bases not matched to a gene. CDR3 region: CASSLAPTGPEAFF. The CDR3 DNA is TGTGCCAGCAGCTTAGCCCCGACAGGGCCTGAAGCTTTCTTT. Using reference TRBV11-2 and TRBJ1-1 for the parts outside the CDR3, the full variable domain is EAGVAQSPRYKIIEKRQSVAFWCNPISGHATLYWYQQILGQGPKLLIQFQNNGVVDDSQLPKDRFSAERLKGVDSTLKIQPAKLEDSAVYLCASSLAPTGPEAFFGQGTRLTVV.

This clone was seen more than once but under ten times. The chain carries TRBV19 and TRBJ1-1; no clear D. V was pared by 5 bases and J by 6 bases, with 10 bases between. Germline V CDR1 and CDR2: LNHDA, SQIVND (reference sequence). The CDR3 runs 12 residues. The CDR3 here is CASSVRRAEAFF. The DNA of the CDR3 is TGTGCCAGTAGTGTCAGGCGCGCTGAAGCTTTCTTT.

The CDR3 DNA reads TGTGCCAGCAGCTTAGCGGGACAGGACTACGAGCAGTACTTC. Translating gives CASSLAGQDYEQYF. This chain links TRBV7-8 with TRBJ2-7; 8 bases match TRBD1. CDR3 length: 14 residues. The junction had 1 base not matched to a gene; V was cut back by 0 bases and J by 3 bases. Germline V gene data show CDR1 as SGHVS and CDR2 as FQNEAQ. Combining the CDR3 with reference TRBV7-8 and TRBJ2-7 gives the whole variable domain GAGVSQSPRYKVAKRGQDVALRCDPISGHVSLFWYQQALGQGPEFLTYFQNEAQLDKSGLPSDRFFAERPEGSVSTLKIQRTQQEDSAVYLCASSLAGQDYEQYFGPGTRLTVT.

The genes are TRBV30 and TRBJ1-1, with a weak D call TRBD1 (6 bases). The CDR3 covers 14 residues. The V end lost 3 bases, the J end lost 2 bases, and 13 bases lay between the germline ends. Germline assignment: CDR1 GTSNPN and CDR2 SVGIG (reference sequence). The CDR3 sequence is CAWRLQGINTEAFF. CDR3 bases: TGTGCCTGGAGGCTACAGGGTATTAACACTGAAGCTTTCTTT.

The chain recombines TRBV28 with TRBJ1-3; tentatively, D is TRBD1 (5 bases). The CDR3 spans 15 residues. Germline lookup yields CDR1 MDHEN and CDR2 SYDVKM. The V end lost 6 bases, the J end lost 6 bases, and 18 bases lay between the germline ends. In DNA form, the CDR3 reads TGTGCCAGCAGACCCTTAAGGGGTATTCAAAACACCATATATTTT. It encodes CASRPLRGIQNTIYF.

CDR3 in DNA: TGTGCCAGCAGTTACTCGGGACTAGATGGCTACACCTTC. Protein sequence: CASSYSGLDGYTF. The chain combines TRBV6-5 with TRBJ1-2; D might be TRBD1 (5 bases). This CDR3 spans 13 amino acids. Germline-derived CDR1 and CDR2 are MNHEY and SVGAGI. The V end was cut by 0 bases, the J end by 6 bases, with 8 bases between.

This clone was seen a single time. The rearrangement joins TRBV6-1 to TRBJ2-5; perhaps TRBD1 as D (5 bases). V lost 7 bases and J 2 bases, leaving 14 bases between the germline ends. Germline V gene sequence: CDR1 MNHNS, CDR2 SASEGT. The CDR3 is made up of 14 amino acids. For the CDR3, the DNA is TGTGCCAGCACTCAATCCAGGGTACAAGAGACCCAGTACTTC. Residues: CASTQSRVQETQYF.

The chain joins TRBV30 to TRBJ2-2; no firm D call. The CDR3 contains 13 residues. Trimming shortened V by 1 base and J by 8 bases, and 11 bases separated the two germline ends. Looked up from germline, CDR1 is GTSNPN and CDR2 is SVGIG (reference sequence). Here the CDR3 reads CAWSGSFGGELFF. For the CDR3, the DNA is TGTGCCTGGAGTGGGAGCTTTGGGGGGGAGCTGTTTTTT.

CDR3 region: CASSLGGGQDTQYF. The CDR3 DNA follows: TGCGCCAGCAGCTTGGGCGGGGGGCAAGATACGCAGTATTTT. V usage is TRBV5-1 and J usage is TRBJ2-3; 8 bases line up with TRBD2. Germline V CDR1 and CDR2: SGHRS, YFSETQ. The junction had 2 bases not matched to a gene; V was cut back by 0 bases and J by 5 bases. CDR3 length equals 14 residues.